The 32 T cell receptor beta chains presented below share a single source sample, sequenced in a study of patients and donors after allogeneic stem cell transplantation. In TCRdb, the RT-PCR reads were re-called with MiXCR into one record per CDR3 protein. The sample yields about a million distinct CDR3 sequences, approximately 18% seen once. The sample taken for sequencing was blood, either unsorted or a sorted T cell fraction (not recorded which). These receptors were obtained from a human donor who was either an allogeneic HSCT recipient or a stem cell or donor lymphocyte infusion donor (not recorded which). It is not recorded whose cells these are; they may come from a transplant donor.

The CDR3 nucleotides read TGTGCCAGCAGACCCTTAGGGGCGGTCAATCAGCCCCAGCATTTT. This sequence encodes CASRPLGAVNQPQHF. This sequence joins TRBV6-2 or TRBV6-3 and TRBJ1-5; D may be TRBD1 (5 bases). Trimming removed 6 bases at V and 3 bases at J, with 15 bases between. Germline V gene lookup returns CDR1 MNHEY and CDR2 SVGEGT. The CDR3 totals 15 residues.

V usage is TRBV3-1 and J usage is TRBJ1-1; D is ambiguous. The CDR3 is made up of 14 amino acids. Germline loops: CDR1 LGHDT, CDR2 YNNKEL (reference sequence). The V gene lost 0 bases and the J gene lost 4 bases, with 9 bases spanning the gap. The CDR3 DNA sequence: TGTGCCAGCAGCCAAGATCTCGGCCTCACTGAAGCTTTCTTT. It codes for CASSQDLGLTEAFF.

There are a few counts of this clonotype. The chain uses TRBV24-1 and TRBJ1-5; D is unresolved. Germline CDR1 KGHDR, CDR2 SFDVKD. The V and J ends lost 4 bases and 6 bases respectively, with 27 bases between them. The CDR3 is 19 amino acids. CDR3 DNA: TGTGCCACCAGTGACCTTTTTCCCCAACGGGCCTCCTTTGGTCAGCCCCAGCATTTT. This sequence encodes CATSDLFPQRASFGQPQHF.

The chain carries TRBV10-3 and TRBJ2-3, with D uncertain. The length of the CDR3 is 16 residues. Germline lookup yields CDR1 ENHRY and CDR2 SYGVKD. V was clipped by 6 bases and J by 2 bases, with 18 bases between them. The CDR3 loop is CAISLGPLISTDTQYF. CDR3 bases: TGTGCCATCAGCTTAGGTCCCCTTATATCCACAGATACGCAGTATTTT.

There are a few counts of this clonotype. The rearrangement links TRBV20-1 to TRBJ2-3; a possible D gene is TRBD2 (6 bases). V was shortened by 1 base and J by 1 base, with 12 bases between the two germline ends. Germline lookup yields CDR1 DFQATT and CDR2 SNEGSKA (reference sequence). CDR3 length: 15 amino acids. CDR3 bases: TGCAGTGCTAGAGTAGGAGGGACTCGCACAGATACGCAGTATTTT. Translating gives CSARVGGTRTDTQYF.

This chain joins TRBV15 and TRBJ2-1, with no clear D. The CDR3 is 13 amino acids. CDR1 and CDR2 (germline): LNHNV, YYDKDF (reference sequence). The V and J ends lost 2 bases and 6 bases respectively, with 8 bases between them. In DNA, the CDR3 is TGTGCCACCAGCAGACGGTATCTCAATGAGCAGTTCTTC. Translated: CATSRRYLNEQFF.

The sample holds many counts of this clonotype. The genes are TRBV25-1 and TRBJ1-5, with unresolved D. The CDR3 spans 14 residues. Germline CDR1 reads MGHDK; CDR2 reads SYGVNS. The V end lost 4 bases, the J end lost 0 bases, and 7 bases lay between the germline ends. CDR3 loop: CASSAGDSNQPQHF. The CDR3 DNA follows: TGTGCCAGCAGTGCCGGGGATAGCAATCAGCCCCAGCATTTT.

The chain employs TRBV6-2 or TRBV6-3 and TRBJ2-7, with no clear D. The CDR3 loop spans 15 amino acids. The germline V gene has CDR1 MNHEY and CDR2 SVGEGT. V was clipped by 4 bases and J by 3 bases, with 16 bases between them. DNA of the CDR3: TGTGCCAGCAGTTCTCCGGGTCCCGTCGGCTACGAGCAGTACTTC. Amino acids: CASSSPGPVGYEQYF.

The chain recombines TRBV24-1 with TRBJ2-1, with 8 bases aligning to TRBD2. This CDR3 is 14 amino acids long. Unmatched junction bases numbered 6, after V lost 5 bases and J lost 7 bases. Per the germline V gene, CDR1 is KGHDR and CDR2 is SFDVKD. This CDR3 reads CATSAAGGVNEQFF. For the CDR3, the DNA is TGTGCCACCAGTGCTGCGGGAGGAGTGAATGAGCAGTTCTTC.

This clonotype showed up just a few times. J is TRBJ2-7 and V is TRBV27, with a possible D match to TRBD2 (6 bases). V shed 5 bases and J shed 0 bases, with 17 bases lying between them. This CDR3 has 16 amino acids. CDR1 is MNHEY and CDR2 is SMNVEV in the germline V gene (reference sequence). The CDR3: CASSPAGTQSSYEQYF. CDR3 bases: TGTGCCAGCAGTCCCGCCGGGACTCAAAGCTCCTACGAGCAGTACTTC.

This chain uses TRBV12-3 or TRBV12-4 with TRBJ1-4, with 9 bases fitting TRBD1. V lost 4 bases to trimming and J lost 5 bases; unmatched junction nucleotides: 11. The CDR3 is 17 residues long. CDR3 region: CASSSGTGLWINEKLFF. The CDR3 nucleotides are TGTGCCAGCAGTTCCGGGACAGGGCTCTGGATCAATGAAAAACTGTTTTTT.

The chain uses TRBV6-1 and TRBJ2-4; D might be TRBD2 (6 bases). V lost 7 bases and J 0 bases, leaving 22 bases between the germline ends. Germline CDR1 MNHNS, CDR2 SASEGT. The CDR3 totals 18 residues. CDR3 DNA: TGTGCCAGCAAACACGCCCGGCGGCCCGGGGGAGCCAAAAACATTCAGTACTTC. Translated: CASKHARRPGGAKNIQYF.

This chain links TRBV29-1 with TRBJ2-7; a possible D gene is TRBD1 (6 bases). Germline lookup yields CDR1 SQVTM and CDR2 ANQGSEA. V shed 6 bases and J shed 7 bases, with 19 bases lying between them. This CDR3 region has 13 residues. CDR3 sequence: CSVSGDRAGEQYF. The CDR3 DNA follows: TGCAGCGTCTCAGGGGATAGGGCTGGAGAGCAGTACTTC.

The genes are TRBV7-3 and TRBJ1-1, with D possibly being TRBD1 (5 bases). This CDR3 contains 12 residues. Germline CDR1 and CDR2: SGHTA and FQGTGA. Trimming cost V 2 bases and J 11 bases, with 12 bases left between them. The CDR3 region is CASSLQGSQAFF. CDR3 DNA sequence: TGTGCCAGCAGCTTACAGGGATCACAGGCTTTCTTT.

V gene TRBV29-1 combines with J gene TRBJ1-1; 7 bases map to TRBD1. The CDR3 loop spans 14 amino acids. Germline trimming cut 7 bases from V and 1 base from J; bases unmatched to any gene: 9. Germline V gene lookup returns CDR1 SQVTM and CDR2 ANQGSEA. CDR3 region: CSAWTGARNTEAFF. The DNA for the CDR3 is TGCAGCGCGTGGACAGGAGCAAGGAACACTGAAGCTTTCTTT.

The genes are TRBV4-3 and TRBJ2-7; D possibly corresponds to TRBD1 (5 bases). There are 17 residues in the CDR3. V gave up 0 bases and J gave up 0 bases, with 15 bases separating them. CDR1 is LGHNA and CDR2 is YSLEER in the germline V gene. CDR3: CASSQDHSGRGSYEQYF. The CDR3 DNA is TGCGCCAGCAGCCAAGACCATTCAGGGCGCGGCTCCTACGAGCAGTACTTC.

The table lists this clonotype with a count of one. V gene TRBV6-5 combines with J gene TRBJ1-2; TRBD1 matches 8 bases. From germline, CDR1 is MNHEY and CDR2 SVGAGI. V shed 0 bases, J shed 8 bases, and the junction held 5 bases outside the gene matches. The CDR3 spans 14 residues. The CDR3 here is CASSYSRQGAGYTF. The CDR3 DNA reads as TGTGCCAGCAGTTACTCCCGGCAGGGGGCGGGCTACACCTTC.

This clonotype turned up a few times. The CDR3 coding sequence is TGCGCCAGCAGCTTGGGGGATAGCGTGTACAATGAGCAGTTCTTC. Its translation: CASSLGDSVYNEQFF. The chain links TRBV5-1 to TRBJ2-1; TRBD2 is a possible D gene (5 bases). The CDR3 is made up of 15 amino acids. V was pared by 0 bases and J by 4 bases, with 11 bases between. Germline CDR1 is SGHRS and CDR2 is YFSETQ.

This clonotype has just a few counts. The CDR3: CASSNLLRANTGELFF. The CDR3 bases are TGTGCCAGCAGTAACCTACTGAGAGCGAACACCGGGGAGCTGTTTTTT. The J gene is TRBJ2-2, the V gene TRBV12-3 or TRBV12-4; D remains ambiguous. The CDR3 has 16 amino acids. The V end lost 5 bases, the J end lost 0 bases, and 13 bases lay between the germline ends.

V usage is TRBV6-5 and J usage is TRBJ1-5; D unresolved. CDR1 is MNHEY and CDR2 is SVGAGI in the germline V gene. This CDR3 is built from 15 residues. V was clipped by 0 bases and J by 1 base, with 7 bases between them. The DNA of the CDR3 is TGTGCCAGCAGTTACTCGGGGTCAAGCAATCAGCCCCAGCATTTT. Its translation is CASSYSGSSNQPQHF.

This clonotype showed up just a few times. The chain couples TRBV20-1 to TRBJ2-7; unclear D gene. Germline V CDR1 and CDR2: DFQATT, SNEGSKA (reference sequence). The CDR3 contains 14 residues. Trimming removed 0 bases from V and 1 base from J, with 10 bases in between. DNA for the CDR3: TGCAGTGCTAGAGATCAGATGTCTTCCTACGAGCAGTACTTC. Translation: CSARDQMSSYEQYF.

The chain couples TRBV5-1 to TRBJ2-7, with 10 bases matching TRBD2. The CDR3 is 15 amino acids. J was trimmed by 2 bases and V by 4 bases; bases with no gene match: 6. Germline V gene lookup returns CDR1 SGHRS and CDR2 YFSETQ. The CDR3 loop reads CASSPIAGGTYEQYF. The CDR3 nucleotides are TGCGCCAGCAGCCCCATAGCGGGGGGCACCTACGAGCAGTACTTC.

This clonotype was counted once. The chain couples TRBV7-9 to TRBJ2-1; possibly TRBD2 for D (5 bases). Trimming shortened V by 9 bases and J by 2 bases, and 14 bases separated the two germline ends. From germline, CDR1 is SEHNR and CDR2 FQNEAQ (reference sequence). CDR3 length: 14 amino acids. The CDR3 protein is CASRSGDPYNEQFF. In DNA form, the CDR3 reads TGTGCCAGTCGGAGCGGAGACCCCTACAATGAGCAGTTCTTC. Full variable domain (remainder filled in from reference TRBV7-9 and TRBJ2-1): DTGVSQNPRHKITKRGQNVTFRCDPISEHNRLYWYRQTLGQGPEFLTYFQNEAQLEKSRLLSDRFSAERPKGSFSTLEIQRTEQGDSAMYLCASRSGDPYNEQFFGPGTRLTVL.

Only a few counts were recorded for this clonotype. The J gene is TRBJ1-1, the V gene TRBV20-1; D gene ambiguous. Trimming took off 3 bases at V and 5 bases at J, with 16 bases between the two ends. This CDR3 is 14 amino acids long. CDR1 and CDR2 from the germline V gene are DFQATT and SNEGSKA (reference sequence). The CDR3 region is CSASHPQKRTEAFF. DNA for the CDR3: TGCAGTGCTAGCCACCCTCAGAAAAGGACTGAAGCTTTCTTT.

The J gene is TRBJ2-7, the V gene TRBV5-1; 7 positions match TRBD2. The CDR3 is 15 amino acids. Germline V gives CDR1 SGHRS, CDR2 YFSETQ. Losses at the gene ends were 0 bases for V and 5 bases for J; bases not matched to a gene: 8. CDR3 loop: CASSLEGGSSNEQYF. The DNA for the CDR3 is TGCGCCAGCAGCTTGGAAGGCGGGAGTAGCAACGAGCAGTACTTC.

This clonotype was picked up one time. The chain couples TRBV2 to TRBJ2-3; D not certain. From germline, CDR1 is SNHLY and CDR2 FYNNEI. Trimming took 8 bases from V and 0 from J, leaving 6 bases between them. The CDR3 has 12 residues. CDR3 region: CASAFSTDTQYF. The CDR3 DNA reads as TGTGCCAGCGCCTTCAGCACAGATACGCAGTATTTT.

This clonotype was observed many times. The chain employs TRBV11-2 and TRBJ1-1, with TRBD1 as a possible D gene (6 bases). The germline V gene encodes CDR1 SGHAT and CDR2 FQNNGV. This CDR3 is built from 16 residues. Trimming pared 1 base from V and 2 bases from J, leaving 14 bases between. Here the CDR3 DNA reads TGTGCCAGCAGCTTAGTTACAGGGTGGACTAACACTGAAGCTTTCTTT. Its translation is CASSLVTGWTNTEAFF.

This clonotype has just a few counts. The chain joins TRBV12-3 or TRBV12-4 to TRBJ2-5, with D unresolved. V was clipped by 0 bases and J by 2 bases, with 10 bases between them. The CDR3 runs to 15 residues. The CDR3 spells CASSLAMTVQETQYF. The CDR3 DNA follows: TGTGCCAGCAGTTTAGCGATGACCGTTCAAGAGACCCAGTACTTC.

The chain is built from TRBV12-3 or TRBV12-4 and TRBJ1-1, with D unclear. This CDR3 has 12 residues. Trimming took 3 bases from V and 4 from J, leaving 6 bases between them. The CDR3 DNA sequence: TGTGCCAGCAGTTTGCTCTTCACTGAAGCTTTCTTT. Amino acid sequence: CASSLLFTEAFF.

This clonotype appeared many times. The gene calls are TRBV12-3 or TRBV12-4 and TRBJ1-2; 8 bases agree with TRBD1. The CDR3 extends over 14 amino acids. Unmatched junction bases numbered 9, after V lost 4 bases and J lost 8 bases. The CDR3, as DNA: TGTGCCAGCAGTTCCGGGCAGGGGGCGGGCGGCTACACCTTC. Its translation: CASSSGQGAGGYTF.

This chain joins TRBV6-1 and TRBJ2-6; no clear D gene. The V end was cut by 6 bases, the J end by 3 bases, with 9 bases between. The CDR3 contains 14 residues. The germline V gene encodes CDR1 MNHNS and CDR2 SASEGT. DNA of the CDR3: TGTGCCAGCAGGCAGTCTTATGGGGCCAACGTCCTGACTTTC. It translates to CASRQSYGANVLTF.

The chain links TRBV9 to TRBJ2-1, with 8 bases identical to TRBD1. This CDR3 has 15 amino acids. Germline CDR1 is SGDLS and CDR2 is YYNGEE. V lost 1 base, J lost 0 bases, and 0 bases stayed unmatched. The CDR3 sequence is CASSVQGASYNEQFF. The CDR3 DNA reads TGTGCCAGCAGCGTACAGGGGGCCTCCTACAATGAGCAGTTCTTC.